This TCR beta chain was sequenced during a study of T-cell reconstitution after alpha-beta-depleted transplantation in children. CDR3 size: 15 residues. In germline, CDR1 is SGHTA, CDR2 FQGNSA. Trimming cost V 2 bases and J 2 bases, with 13 bases left between them. Unique molecular identifiers were incorporated during preparation of the TCRbeta library. In TCRdb, the PCR reads were re-called with MiXCR into one record per CDR3 protein. The table has roughly 590,000 distinct CDR3 sequences, roughly 17% seen once. The starting material was PBMCs from the stem cell graft donor, obtained from the stem cell graft. The TCR was taken from a human donor who donated a stem cell graft to a child with acute myeloid leukemia. The chain uses TRBV7-2 and TRBJ2-7; D not certain. The CDR3, as DNA: TGTGCCAGCAGCTTAAGTCGGACCCTGACCTACGAGCAGTACTTC. Its translation: CASSLSRTLTYEQYF.